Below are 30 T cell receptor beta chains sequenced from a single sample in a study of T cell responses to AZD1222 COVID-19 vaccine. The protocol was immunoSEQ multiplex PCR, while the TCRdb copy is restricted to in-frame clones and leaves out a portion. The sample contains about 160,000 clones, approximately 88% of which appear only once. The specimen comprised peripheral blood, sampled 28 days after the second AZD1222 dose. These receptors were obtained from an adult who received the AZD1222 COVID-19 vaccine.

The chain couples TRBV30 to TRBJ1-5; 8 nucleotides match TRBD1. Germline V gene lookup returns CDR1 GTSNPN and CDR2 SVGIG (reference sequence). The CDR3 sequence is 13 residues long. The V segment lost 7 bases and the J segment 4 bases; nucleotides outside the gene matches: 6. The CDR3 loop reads CASMTGVNQPQHF. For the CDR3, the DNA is TGTGCCTCGATGACAGGGGTGAATCAGCCCCAGCATTTT.

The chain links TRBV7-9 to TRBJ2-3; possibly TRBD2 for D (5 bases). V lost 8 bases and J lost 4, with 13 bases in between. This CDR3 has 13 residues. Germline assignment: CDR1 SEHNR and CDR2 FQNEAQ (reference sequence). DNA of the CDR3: TGTGCCAGCCGACGAGGGTATTCAGATACGCAGTATTTT. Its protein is CASRRGYSDTQYF.

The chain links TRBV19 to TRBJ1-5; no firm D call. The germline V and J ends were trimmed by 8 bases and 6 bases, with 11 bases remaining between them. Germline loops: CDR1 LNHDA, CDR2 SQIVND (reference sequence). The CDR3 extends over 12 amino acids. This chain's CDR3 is CASAGSRQPQHF. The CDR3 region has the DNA TGTGCCAGTGCTGGGTCCCGTCAGCCCCAGCATTTT.

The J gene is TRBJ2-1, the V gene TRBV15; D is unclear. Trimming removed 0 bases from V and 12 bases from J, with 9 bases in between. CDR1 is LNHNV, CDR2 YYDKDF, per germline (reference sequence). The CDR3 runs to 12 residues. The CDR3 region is CATSRDSPMQFF. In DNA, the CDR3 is TGTGCCACCAGCAGAGATTCCCCAATGCAGTTCTTC.

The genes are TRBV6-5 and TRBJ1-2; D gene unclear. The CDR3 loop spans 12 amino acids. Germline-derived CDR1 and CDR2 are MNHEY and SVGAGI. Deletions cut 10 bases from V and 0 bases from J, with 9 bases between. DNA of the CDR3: TGTGCCACCCTGTTAGCTAACTATGGCTACACCTTC. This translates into CATLLANYGYTF.

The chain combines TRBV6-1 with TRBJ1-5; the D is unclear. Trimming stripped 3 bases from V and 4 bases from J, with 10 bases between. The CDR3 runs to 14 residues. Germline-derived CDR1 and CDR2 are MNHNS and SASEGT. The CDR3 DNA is TGTGCCAGCAGTGACAGCCGACTGAATCAGCCCCAGCATTTT. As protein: CASSDSRLNQPQHF.

CDR3 sequence (DNA): TGTGCCAGCAGTGACCAAGGGAATGAGCAGTTCTTC. Amino acids: CASSDQGNEQFF. The chain joins TRBV6-4 to TRBJ2-1, with unresolved D. The CDR3 contains 12 residues. Looked up from germline, CDR1 is MRHNA and CDR2 is SNTAGT. Deletions cut 2 bases from V and 7 bases from J, with 6 bases between.

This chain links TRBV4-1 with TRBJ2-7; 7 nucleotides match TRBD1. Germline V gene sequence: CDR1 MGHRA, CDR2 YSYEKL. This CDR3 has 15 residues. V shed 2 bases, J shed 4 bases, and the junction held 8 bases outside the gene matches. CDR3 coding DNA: TGCGCCAGCAGCCAAACGACAGGGATACCTTACGAGCAGTACTTC. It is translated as CASSQTTGIPYEQYF.

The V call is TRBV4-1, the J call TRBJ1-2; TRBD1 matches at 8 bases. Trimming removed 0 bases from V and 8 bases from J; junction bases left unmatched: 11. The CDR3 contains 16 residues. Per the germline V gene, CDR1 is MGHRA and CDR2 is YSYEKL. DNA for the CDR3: TGCGCCAGCAGCCAAGACAGGACAGGGTCACGAGGAGGCTACACCTTC. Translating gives CASSQDRTGSRGGYTF.

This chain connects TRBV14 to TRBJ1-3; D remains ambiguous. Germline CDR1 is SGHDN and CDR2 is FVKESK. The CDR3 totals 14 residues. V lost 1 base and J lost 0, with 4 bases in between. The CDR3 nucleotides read TGTGCCAGCAGCCAAGCTAGCTCTGGAAACACCATATATTTT. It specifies CASSQASSGNTIYF.

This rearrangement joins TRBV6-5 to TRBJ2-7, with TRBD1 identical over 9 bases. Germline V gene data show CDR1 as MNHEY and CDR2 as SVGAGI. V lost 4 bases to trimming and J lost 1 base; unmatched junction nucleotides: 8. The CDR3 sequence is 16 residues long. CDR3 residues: CASSSITGGRSYEQYF. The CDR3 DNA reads TGTGCCAGCAGTTCCATAACAGGGGGCCGATCCTACGAGCAGTACTTC.

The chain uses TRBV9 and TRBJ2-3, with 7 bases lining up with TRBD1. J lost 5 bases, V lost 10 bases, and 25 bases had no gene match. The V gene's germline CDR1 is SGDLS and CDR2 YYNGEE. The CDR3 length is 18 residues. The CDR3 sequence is CASLQNPGQSLARDTQYF. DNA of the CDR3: TGTGCCTCGCTTCAGAATCCGGGACAGTCCCTCGCACGAGATACGCAGTATTTT.

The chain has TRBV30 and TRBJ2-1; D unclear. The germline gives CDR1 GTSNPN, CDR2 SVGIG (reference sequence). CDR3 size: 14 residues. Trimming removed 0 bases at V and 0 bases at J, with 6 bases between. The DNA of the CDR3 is TGTGCCTGGAGTGTACAGAGCTCCTACAATGAGCAGTTCTTC. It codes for CAWSVQSSYNEQFF.

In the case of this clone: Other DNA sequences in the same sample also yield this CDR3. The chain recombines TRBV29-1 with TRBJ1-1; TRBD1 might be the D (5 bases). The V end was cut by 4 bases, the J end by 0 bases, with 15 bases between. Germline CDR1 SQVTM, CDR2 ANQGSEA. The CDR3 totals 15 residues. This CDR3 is CSVGAGWGMNTEAFF. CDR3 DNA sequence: TGCAGCGTTGGGGCAGGGTGGGGGATGAACACTGAAGCTTTCTTT. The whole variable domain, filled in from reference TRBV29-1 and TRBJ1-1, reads SAVISQKPSRDICQRGTSLTIQCQVDSQVTMMFWYRQQPGQSLTLIATANQGSEATYESGFVIDKFPISRPNLTFSTLTVSNMSPEDSSIYLCSVGAGWGMNTEAFFGQGTRLTVV.

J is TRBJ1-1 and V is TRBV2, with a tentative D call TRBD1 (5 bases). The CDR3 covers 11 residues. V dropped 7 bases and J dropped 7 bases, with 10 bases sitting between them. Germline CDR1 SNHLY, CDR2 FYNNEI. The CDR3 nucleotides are TGTGCCAGCACCACGGGGGGTGAAGCTTTCTTT. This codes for CASTTGGEAFF.

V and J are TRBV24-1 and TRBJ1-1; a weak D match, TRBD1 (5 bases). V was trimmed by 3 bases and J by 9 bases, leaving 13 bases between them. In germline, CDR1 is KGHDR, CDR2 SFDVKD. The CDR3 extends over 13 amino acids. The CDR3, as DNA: TGTGCCACCAGTGATACGCCGGGACTCAAAGCTTTCTTT. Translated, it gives CATSDTPGLKAFF.

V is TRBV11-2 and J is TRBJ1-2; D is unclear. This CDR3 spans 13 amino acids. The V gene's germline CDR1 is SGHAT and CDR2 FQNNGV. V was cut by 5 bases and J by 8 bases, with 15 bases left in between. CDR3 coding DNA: TGTGCCAGCAGCCTCGGGCTCCGCGGGGGCTACACCTTC. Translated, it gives CASSLGLRGGYTF.

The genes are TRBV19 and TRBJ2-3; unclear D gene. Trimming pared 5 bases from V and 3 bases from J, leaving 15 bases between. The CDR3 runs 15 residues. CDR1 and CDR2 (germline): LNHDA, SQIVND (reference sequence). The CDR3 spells CASSGRSMGTDTQYF. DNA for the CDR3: TGTGCCAGTAGTGGCAGGAGCATGGGTACAGATACGCAGTATTTT.

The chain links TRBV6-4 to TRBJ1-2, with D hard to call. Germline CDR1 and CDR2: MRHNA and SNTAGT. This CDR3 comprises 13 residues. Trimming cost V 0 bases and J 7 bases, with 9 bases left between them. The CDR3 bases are TGTGCCAGCAGTGACTCGGGATTTGGTGGCTACACCTTC. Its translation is CASSDSGFGGYTF.

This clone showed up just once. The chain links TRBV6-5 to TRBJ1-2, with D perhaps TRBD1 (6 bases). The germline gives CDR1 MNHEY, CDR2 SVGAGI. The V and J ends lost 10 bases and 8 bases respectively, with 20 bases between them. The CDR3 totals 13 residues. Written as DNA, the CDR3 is TGTGCCACCTCACCAAACAGGGTTGGGGGCTACACCTTC. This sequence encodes CATSPNRVGGYTF.

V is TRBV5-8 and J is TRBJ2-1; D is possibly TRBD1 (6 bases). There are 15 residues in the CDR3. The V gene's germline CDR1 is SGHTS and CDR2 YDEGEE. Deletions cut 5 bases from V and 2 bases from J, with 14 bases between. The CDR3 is CASRQGKEPYNEQFF. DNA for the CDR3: TGTGCCAGCAGACAGGGAAAGGAGCCCTACAATGAGCAGTTCTTC.

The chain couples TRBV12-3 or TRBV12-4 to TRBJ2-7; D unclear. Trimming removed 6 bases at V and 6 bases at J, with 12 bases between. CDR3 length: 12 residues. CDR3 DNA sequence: TGTGCCAGCAGCCCCTCCCAGTTCGAGCAGTACTTC. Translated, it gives CASSPSQFEQYF.

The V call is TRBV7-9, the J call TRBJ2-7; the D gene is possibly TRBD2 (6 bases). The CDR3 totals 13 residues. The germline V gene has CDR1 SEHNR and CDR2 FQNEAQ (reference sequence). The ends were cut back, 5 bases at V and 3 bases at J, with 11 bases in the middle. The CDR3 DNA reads TGTGCCAGCAGCCCGCGCGGGGACTACGAGCAGTACTTC. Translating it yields CASSPRGDYEQYF.

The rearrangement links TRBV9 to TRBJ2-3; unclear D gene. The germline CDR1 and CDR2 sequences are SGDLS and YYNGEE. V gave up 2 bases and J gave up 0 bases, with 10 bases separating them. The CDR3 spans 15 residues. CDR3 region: CASSVRSVSTDTQYF. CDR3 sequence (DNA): TGTGCCAGCAGCGTGAGGTCGGTAAGCACAGATACGCAGTATTTT.

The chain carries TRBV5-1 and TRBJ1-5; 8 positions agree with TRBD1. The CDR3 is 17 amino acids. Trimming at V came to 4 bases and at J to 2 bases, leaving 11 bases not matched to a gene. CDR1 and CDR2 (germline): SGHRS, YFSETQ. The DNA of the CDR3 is TGCGCCAGCAGCATCGGACAGGGTAGGAAGGGCAATCAGCCCCAGCATTTT. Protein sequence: CASSIGQGRKGNQPQHF.

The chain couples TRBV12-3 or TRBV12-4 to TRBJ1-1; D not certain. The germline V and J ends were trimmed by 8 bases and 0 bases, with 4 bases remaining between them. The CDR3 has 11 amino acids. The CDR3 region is CASVLNTEAFF. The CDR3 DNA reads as TGTGCCAGCGTTCTGAACACTGAAGCTTTCTTT.

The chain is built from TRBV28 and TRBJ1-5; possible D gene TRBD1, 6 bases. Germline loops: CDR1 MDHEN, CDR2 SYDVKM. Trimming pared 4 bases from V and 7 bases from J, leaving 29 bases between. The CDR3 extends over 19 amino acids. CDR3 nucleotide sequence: TGTGCCAGCAGTTCTGTGTATCAATGGGGGCAGGGCATCGGCCAGCCCCAGCATTTT. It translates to CASSSVYQWGQGIGQPQHF.

CDR3 protein: CAWMSVGINYGYTF. The DNA for the CDR3 is TGTGCCTGGATGTCGGTCGGGATTAACTATGGCTACACCTTC. The V call is TRBV30, the J call TRBJ1-2, with D hard to call. Trimming pared 4 bases from V and 1 base from J, leaving 13 bases between. This CDR3 has 14 residues. The germline gives CDR1 GTSNPN, CDR2 SVGIG (reference sequence).

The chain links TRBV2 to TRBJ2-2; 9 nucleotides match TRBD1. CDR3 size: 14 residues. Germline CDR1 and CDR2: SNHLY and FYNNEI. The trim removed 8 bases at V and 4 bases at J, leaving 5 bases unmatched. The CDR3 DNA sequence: TGTGCCAGCGGGGGGACAGGGAGCACCGGGGAGCTGTTTTTT. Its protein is CASGGTGSTGELFF.

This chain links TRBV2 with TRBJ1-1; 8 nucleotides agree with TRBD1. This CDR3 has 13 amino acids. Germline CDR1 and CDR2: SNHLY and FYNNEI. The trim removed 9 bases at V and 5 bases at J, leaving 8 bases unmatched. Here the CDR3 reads CARSTGGSTEAFF. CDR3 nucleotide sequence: TGTGCCAGATCCACAGGGGGTTCTACTGAAGCTTTCTTT.